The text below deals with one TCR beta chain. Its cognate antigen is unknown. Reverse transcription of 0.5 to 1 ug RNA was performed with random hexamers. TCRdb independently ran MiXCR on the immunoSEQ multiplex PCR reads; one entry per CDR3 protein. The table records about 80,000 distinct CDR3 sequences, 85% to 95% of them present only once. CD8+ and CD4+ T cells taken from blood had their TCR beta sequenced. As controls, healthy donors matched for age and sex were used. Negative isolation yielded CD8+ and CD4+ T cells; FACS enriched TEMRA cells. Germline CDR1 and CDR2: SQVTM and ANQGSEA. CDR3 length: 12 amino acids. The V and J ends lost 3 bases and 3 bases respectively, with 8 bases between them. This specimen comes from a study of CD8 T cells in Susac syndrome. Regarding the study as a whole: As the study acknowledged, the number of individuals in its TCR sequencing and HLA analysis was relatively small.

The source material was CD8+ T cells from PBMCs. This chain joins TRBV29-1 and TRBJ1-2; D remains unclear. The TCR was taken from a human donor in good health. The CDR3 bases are TGCAGCGTTGAGGTCGGATACTATGGCTACACCTTC. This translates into CSVEVGYYGYTF.